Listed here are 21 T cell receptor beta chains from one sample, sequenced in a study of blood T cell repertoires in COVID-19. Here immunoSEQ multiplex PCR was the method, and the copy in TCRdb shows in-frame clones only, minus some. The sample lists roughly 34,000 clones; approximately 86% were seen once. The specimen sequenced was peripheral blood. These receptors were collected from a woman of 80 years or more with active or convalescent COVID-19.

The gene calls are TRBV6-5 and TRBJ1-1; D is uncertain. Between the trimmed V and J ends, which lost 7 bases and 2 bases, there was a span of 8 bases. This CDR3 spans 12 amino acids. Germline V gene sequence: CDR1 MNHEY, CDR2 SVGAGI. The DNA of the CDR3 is TGTGCCAGCACGGAGCGTAACACTGAAGCTTTCTTT. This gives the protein CASTERNTEAFF.

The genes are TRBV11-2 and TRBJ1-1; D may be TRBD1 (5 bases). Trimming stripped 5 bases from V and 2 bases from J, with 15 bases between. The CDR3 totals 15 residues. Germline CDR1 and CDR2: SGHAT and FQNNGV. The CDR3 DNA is TGTGCCAGCAGCCCTCGGGGGTCGGGCAACACTGAAGCTTTCTTT. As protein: CASSPRGSGNTEAFF.

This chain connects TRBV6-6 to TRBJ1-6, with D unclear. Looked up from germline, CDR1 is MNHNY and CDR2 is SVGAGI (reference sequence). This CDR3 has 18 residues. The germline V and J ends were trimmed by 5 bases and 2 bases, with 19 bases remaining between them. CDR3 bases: TGTGCCAGCAGTCCGCTGTCGGGGAGGGTGACCTATAATTCACCCCTCCACTTT. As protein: CASSPLSGRVTYNSPLHF.

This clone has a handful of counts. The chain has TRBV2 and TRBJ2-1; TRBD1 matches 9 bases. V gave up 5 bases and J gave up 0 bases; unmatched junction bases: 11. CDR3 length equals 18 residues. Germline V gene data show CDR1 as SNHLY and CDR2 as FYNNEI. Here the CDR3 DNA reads TGTGCCAGCAGTAGGGACAGGGACGGGTACAGCTCCTACAATGAGCAGTTCTTC. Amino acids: CASSRDRDGYSSYNEQFF.

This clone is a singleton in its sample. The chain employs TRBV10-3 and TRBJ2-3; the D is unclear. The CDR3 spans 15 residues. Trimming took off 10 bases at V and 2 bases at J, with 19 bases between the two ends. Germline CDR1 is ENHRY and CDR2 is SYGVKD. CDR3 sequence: CATTPIEMNTDTQYF. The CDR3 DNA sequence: TGTGCCACAACTCCCATCGAAATGAACACAGATACGCAGTATTTT.

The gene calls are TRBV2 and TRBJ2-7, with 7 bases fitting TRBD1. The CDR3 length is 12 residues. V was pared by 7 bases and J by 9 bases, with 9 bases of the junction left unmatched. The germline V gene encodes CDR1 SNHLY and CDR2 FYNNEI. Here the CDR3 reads CASTLGQPAQYF. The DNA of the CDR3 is TGTGCCAGCACCCTGGGACAGCCCGCGCAGTACTTC.

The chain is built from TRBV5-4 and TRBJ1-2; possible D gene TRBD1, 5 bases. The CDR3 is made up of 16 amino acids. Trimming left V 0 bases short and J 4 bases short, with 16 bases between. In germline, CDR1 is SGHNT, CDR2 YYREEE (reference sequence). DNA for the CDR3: TGTGCCAGCAGCTTGGGAAGGACAAATCAGGGCTATGGCTACACCTTC. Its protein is CASSLGRTNQGYGYTF.

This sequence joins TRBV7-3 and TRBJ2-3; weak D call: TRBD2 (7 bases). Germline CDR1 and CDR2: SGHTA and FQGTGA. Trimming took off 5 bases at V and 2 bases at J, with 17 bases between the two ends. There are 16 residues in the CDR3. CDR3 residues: CASSVQGGALTDTQYF. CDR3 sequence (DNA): TGTGCCAGCAGCGTCCAAGGGGGGGCCCTCACAGATACGCAGTATTTT.

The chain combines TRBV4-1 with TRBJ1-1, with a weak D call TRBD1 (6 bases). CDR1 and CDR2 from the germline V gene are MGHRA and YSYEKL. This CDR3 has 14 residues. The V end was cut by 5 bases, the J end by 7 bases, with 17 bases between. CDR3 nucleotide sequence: TGCGCCAGCAGCGGGGGCACGGGGGGGAGTGAAGCTTTCTTT. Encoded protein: CASSGGTGGSEAFF.

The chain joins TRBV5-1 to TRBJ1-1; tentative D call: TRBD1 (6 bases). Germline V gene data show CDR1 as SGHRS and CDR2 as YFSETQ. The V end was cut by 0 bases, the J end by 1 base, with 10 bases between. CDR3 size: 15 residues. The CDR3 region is CASSLEAGANTEAFF. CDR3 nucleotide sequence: TGCGCCAGCAGCTTGGAGGCAGGGGCGAACACTGAAGCTTTCTTT.

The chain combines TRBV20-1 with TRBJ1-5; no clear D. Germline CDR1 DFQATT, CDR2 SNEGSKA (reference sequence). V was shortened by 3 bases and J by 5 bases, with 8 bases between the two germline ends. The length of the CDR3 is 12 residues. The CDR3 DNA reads TGCAGTGCTAGTCGAGAAGATCAGCCCCAGCATTTT. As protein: CSASREDQPQHF.

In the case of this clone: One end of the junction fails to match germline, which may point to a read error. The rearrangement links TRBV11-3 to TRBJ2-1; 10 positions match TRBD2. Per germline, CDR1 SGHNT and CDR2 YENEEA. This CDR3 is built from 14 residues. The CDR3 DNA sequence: TGTGCCAGCAGTTTAGCGGGGGGATACAATGAGCAGTTCTTC. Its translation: CASSLAGGYNEQFF.

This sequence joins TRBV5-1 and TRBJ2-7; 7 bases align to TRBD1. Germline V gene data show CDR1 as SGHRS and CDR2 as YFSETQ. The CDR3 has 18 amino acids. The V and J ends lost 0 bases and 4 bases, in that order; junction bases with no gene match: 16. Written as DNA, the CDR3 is TGCGCCAGCAGCTTGGCCGTAGGGATTCGGGACAGATTTTACGAGCAGTACTTC. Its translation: CASSLAVGIRDRFYEQYF.

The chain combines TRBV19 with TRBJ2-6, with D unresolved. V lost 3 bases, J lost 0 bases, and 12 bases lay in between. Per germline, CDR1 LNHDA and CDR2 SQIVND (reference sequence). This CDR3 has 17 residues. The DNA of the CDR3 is TGTGCCAGTAGTATTGAGGATTACGCCTCTGGGGCCAACGTCCTGACTTTC. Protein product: CASSIEDYASGANVLTF.

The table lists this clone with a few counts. CDR3 DNA: TGTGCCAGCAACCGGGGTAGCGAGCAGTACTTC. Translated: CASNRGSEQYF. The chain couples TRBV28 to TRBJ2-7; D possibly corresponds to TRBD2 (5 bases). Germline CDR1 MDHEN, CDR2 SYDVKM. The CDR3 has 11 amino acids. V lost 7 bases and J 6 bases, leaving 10 bases between the germline ends.

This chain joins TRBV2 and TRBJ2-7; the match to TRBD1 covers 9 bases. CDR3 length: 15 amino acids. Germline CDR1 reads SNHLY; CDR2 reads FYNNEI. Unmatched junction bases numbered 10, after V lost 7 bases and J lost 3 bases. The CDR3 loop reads CASKVPGQGDYEQYF. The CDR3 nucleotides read TGTGCCAGCAAGGTCCCGGGACAGGGTGACTACGAGCAGTACTTC.

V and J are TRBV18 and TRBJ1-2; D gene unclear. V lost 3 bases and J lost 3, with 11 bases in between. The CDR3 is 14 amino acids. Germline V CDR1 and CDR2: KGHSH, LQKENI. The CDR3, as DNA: TGTGCCAGCTCACCTAGAGGGAAGGACTATGGCTACACCTTC. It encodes CASSPRGKDYGYTF.

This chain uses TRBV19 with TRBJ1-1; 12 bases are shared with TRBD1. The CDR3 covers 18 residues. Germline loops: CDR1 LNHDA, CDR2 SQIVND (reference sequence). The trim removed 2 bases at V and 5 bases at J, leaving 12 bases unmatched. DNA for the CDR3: TGTGCCAGTAGTATAAATTCAGGGACAGGGGGCCTGAGGACTGAAGCTTTCTTT. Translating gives CASSINSGTGGLRTEAFF.

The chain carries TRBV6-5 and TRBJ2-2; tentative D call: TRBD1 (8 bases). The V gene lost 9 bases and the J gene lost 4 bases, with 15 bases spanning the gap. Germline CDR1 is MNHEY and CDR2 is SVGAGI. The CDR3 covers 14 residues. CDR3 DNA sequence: TGTGCCAGTGAACAGGGGGGGATCACCGGGGAGCTGTTTTTT. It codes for CASEQGGITGELFF.

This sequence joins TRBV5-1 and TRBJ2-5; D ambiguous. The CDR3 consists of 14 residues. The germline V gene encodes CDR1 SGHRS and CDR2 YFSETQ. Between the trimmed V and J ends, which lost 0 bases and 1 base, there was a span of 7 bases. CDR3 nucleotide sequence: TGCGCCAGCAGCTTGGCGGCAGGCCAAGAGACCCAGTACTTC. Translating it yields CASSLAAGQETQYF.

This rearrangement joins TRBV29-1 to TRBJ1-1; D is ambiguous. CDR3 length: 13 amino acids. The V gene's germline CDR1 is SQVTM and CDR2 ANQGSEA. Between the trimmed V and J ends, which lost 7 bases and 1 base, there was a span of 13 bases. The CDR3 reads CSGGDFGNTEAFF. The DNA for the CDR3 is TGCAGCGGAGGAGACTTCGGGAACACTGAAGCTTTCTTT.